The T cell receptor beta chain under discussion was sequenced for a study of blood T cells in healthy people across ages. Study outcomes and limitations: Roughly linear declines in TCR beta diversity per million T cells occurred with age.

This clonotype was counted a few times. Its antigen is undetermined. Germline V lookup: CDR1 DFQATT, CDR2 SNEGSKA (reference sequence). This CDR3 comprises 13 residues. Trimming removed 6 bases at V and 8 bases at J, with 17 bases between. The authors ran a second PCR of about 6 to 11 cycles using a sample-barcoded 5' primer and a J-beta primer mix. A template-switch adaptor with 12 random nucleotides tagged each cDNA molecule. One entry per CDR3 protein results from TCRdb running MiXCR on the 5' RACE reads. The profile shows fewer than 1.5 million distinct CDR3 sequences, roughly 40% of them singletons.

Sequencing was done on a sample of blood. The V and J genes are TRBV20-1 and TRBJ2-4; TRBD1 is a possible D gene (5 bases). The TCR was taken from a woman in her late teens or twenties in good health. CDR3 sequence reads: CSAQRPSGYIQYF. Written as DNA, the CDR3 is TGCAGTGCCCAAAGACCCTCAGGGTACATTCAGTACTTC.